This TCR beta chain emerged from a study of cytomegalovirus exposure and HLA in healthy donors (dated by TCRdb to the late 2010s). With respect to the entire study: An earlier analysis of about 530 of the donors reported 250 to 300 Gb of sequence data and 117 million unique TCR beta sequences obtained from about 180 million T cells. Approximately 310 gigabases of sequencing data and tens of millions of unique TCR sequences were included in an early release covering about 600 HLA-typed donors. Of the 300 to 500 genotyped donors, roughly 76% were placed in the genetic ancestry cluster associated with self-reported Caucasian donors. The study was designed to test whether signatures of past pathogen exposure could be identified by cataloging public T cell receptors. Using immunosequencing, the study profiled T cell repertoires from fewer than 700 subjects and related those repertoires to cytomegalovirus serostatus. Besides the first cohort of 550 to 750 subjects, a separate validation cohort made up of 90 to 150 different subjects was used. To predict cytomegalovirus infection status, the study brought together high-throughput TCR immunosequencing, statistical association of individual TCRs with disease status, and machine learning. In a later analysis, previously published TCR beta repertoires from 550 to 750 donors were re-analyzed and high-resolution HLA genotyping was added so that TCR occurrence patterns could be studied. Rather than drawing on any new phenotypic data, the later analysis identified candidate immune exposures from TCR beta sequences and the way those sequences occurred across donors. An earlier analysis of 587 of the donors applied high-throughput TCR beta sequencing to assess whether each TCR beta V gene segment acted as functional or pseudogenic. Alongside the repertoire data, information on donor age, sex, ethnicity and CMV serostatus was compiled. Genome-wide SNP genotypes for about 60% of the roughly 700 donors were used in a later genetic analysis, which treated that subset as a discovery cohort. All discovery cohort repertoires had been generated using a single sequencing platform. HLA typing covered class I and class II loci at four-digit resolution. Typing coverage differed by locus: A, B, C, DRB1 and DQB1 were typed in roughly 620-640 donors, DQA1 in 522, DPA1 in 600 to 610, and DPB1 in roughly 470. Four or five DR-DQ haplotypes were handled as single units for association and clustering because linkage in the cohort was strong. Among roughly 400 genotyped donors of the cohort, an average of approximately 220,000 unique TCR beta nucleotide sequences was sequenced per donor, of which roughly 18% were non-productive.

The CDR3, from cysteine to phenylalanine, totals 12 residues. The sequence is cut down to CDR3 DNA, 36 bases in frame from base 1. The junction carries 10 bases between V and J, which are trimmed by 4 bases and 7 bases respectively. CDR1 and CDR2 are drawn from the germline V gene (reference sequence): SGHNT, YYREEE. As to this clone: No antigen is known for it. No much larger clone is present one base from it, and per-base qualities are unavailable.

The receptor library was made with the immunoSEQ multiplex PCR assay. For the multiplex PCR, a mixture combining 60 forward primers for TCR Vbeta segments and 13 reverse primers for TCR Jbeta segments was used. The CDR3 region of rearranged TCR beta genes was amplified from genomic DNA with a multiplex PCR assay. Amplified TCR beta libraries were sequenced as 87-base-pair reads on the Illumina HiSeq System. From the authors' description of their analysis: A later analysis tallied around 87 million unique TCR beta chains across the 666 repertoires, and about 12 million of those chains were shared by two or more donors. A nearest-neighbor algorithm error-corrected the raw reads and collapsed the reads into unique sequences, merging closely related sequences to remove PCR and sequencing errors. V, D and J gene segments were assigned by aligning CDR3 sequences to IMGT reference sequences. Each retained sequence needed at least a six-nucleotide match to both a V gene segment and a J gene segment. Rearrangements were classified as productive when the CDR3 lacked stop codons and remained in frame with V and J, and all other rearrangements were classified as non-productive. Following IMGT convention, CDR3 was defined as the stretch from the second conserved V-encoded cysteine to the conserved J-encoded phenylalanine. The earlier analysis of about 620 of the donors excluded sequences that lacked an unambiguous match to a single V gene segment. An earlier analysis of approximately 590 of the donors called V segments functional above 56.7% productive rearrangements and segregating when the between-donor standard deviation exceeded 5%. A statistical classification framework was developed to diagnose cytomegalovirus status using the catalog of TCR beta chain sequences. In a later analysis, V and J genes were assigned by comparing TCR nucleotide sequences against IMGT/GENE-DB human TR gene sequences. A later analysis assigned CDR3 sequences and most-parsimonious VDJ recombination scenarios with the TCRdist pipeline. In a later analysis, each TCR beta chain was defined by its CDR3 amino acid sequence together with its V-gene family, and reads lacking a unique V-gene family were excluded. As a way to deal with suspected cross-contamination and a sequencing artifact, a later analysis dropped roughly 600 nucleotide sequences that were highly shared and had low generation probability. For each public chain, a later analysis derived a clonal expansion index from normalized ranks of inferred template counts within each repertoire. In a later analysis, generation probabilities were computed with a VDJ recombination model fitted to out-of-frame rearrangements, and the resulting probabilities were checked against IGoR. Hypergeometric tests were used in a later analysis to score TCR-TCR, TCR-HLA and TCR-CMV co-occurrence, with a repertoire-size bias correction applied to the TCR pairs. To estimate false discovery rates, a later analysis permuted the HLA or CMV assignments 20 times. In a later analysis, co-occurring TCRs were grouped using DBSCAN, with TCRdist sequence similarity added in when clustering inside HLA-allele-positive subsets. Co-occurrence clustering excluded repertoires with fewer than 30,000 or more than 120,000 public chains, plus five with anomalous nucleotide sharing. In its TCRdb copy, this immuneACCESS table keeps in-frame sequences only and misses some clones. Where compared with another copy, unresolved V genes explain less than half of these, and the others have no known cause. D and trimming come from the DNA, and the V and J calls and clone size come from that table. Present in this sample are 250,000 to 350,000 clones, 70% to 90% of which were seen just once. Of the sample, around 4% falls within the top ten clones.

General findings and caveats noted by the study authors: Only TCR beta chains were sequenced in this cohort, and the absence of alpha or paired-chain data limited detectable features. A later analysis found that most CMV-associated TCR beta chains appeared HLA-restricted, with HLA associations seemingly driven largely by CMV exposure. In vitro tests confirmed that a few of the cytomegalovirus-associated TCR beta chains recognize cytomegalovirus antigens. The study listed 150 to 200 TCR beta chains as associated with cytomegalovirus. Roughly uniform sequencing depth across donors was assumed in presence/absence analyses, although this assumption may not hold. Some IMGT-functional V segments, including TRBV6-2 and TRBV6-3, could not be told apart with the 87-base-pair reads, so those segments were excluded. In an earlier analysis of fewer than 700 of the donors, most TCR beta V segments appeared in productive rearrangements about 90% or about 30% of the time, broadly matching IMGT annotations. The classifier was reported to diagnose cytomegalovirus status with high specificity and sensitivity in both the original and validation cohorts. Several of the top co-occurrence clusters appeared to be linked to parvovirus B19, influenza, CMV and Epstein-Barr virus, according to a later analysis. A later analysis found that HLA-associated TCR beta chains were more clonally expanded and had lower generation probabilities than equally common non-associated chains. Most TCR sequences were observed very rarely across donors, whereas some public TCRs were present in many individuals. Linkage disequilibrium might explain the correlated functional status among segregating V segments, but an unknown experimental factor could not be ruled out. Assigning TCR associations to individual alleles was difficult when HLA alleles, especially DR and DQ, strongly co-occurred. In a later analysis, the rate of TCR association differed among HLA loci, with DRB1 alleles having the most associated TCRs and HLA-C alleles having the fewest. A cluster of highly shared sequence variants was judged likely to be a technical artifact of the sequencing pipeline. An association between a missense DCLRE1C variant and V-gene and J-gene trimming of TCR beta chains was found in a later genetic analysis and replicated in an independent cohort. Because HLA typing was missing for some donors at each locus, association tests included only the typed subset. A further reported finding was that TCR beta sequences accurately predicted the HLA-A and HLA-B alleles for most subjects in the first cohort. The authors suggested that the approach could potentially be extended to other disease states and immunological phenotypes. Specific HLA alleles were associated with roughly 16,000 TCR beta sequences at a false discovery rate of 0.05 in a later analysis. Roughly 15 rarely observed V segments, including chromosome 9 orphons, were excluded from the earlier analysis of 550 to 700 of the donors because counts were too low. Immune exposure information for the cohort was limited to CMV serostatus. According to a later genetic analysis, donors in an Asian-associated ancestry cluster had fewer N-insertions in productive TCRs than the roughly 670-donor mean.

The cohort consisted of 666 healthy bone marrow donors. At the time of sampling, every cohort member was nominally healthy, though immune exposures that went unrecorded were likely present. The donor was CMV seropositive and was included in the group of 250 to 300 seropositive cohort members. Each donor provided a peripheral blood sample, and peripheral blood mononuclear cells were used for TCR beta sequencing. The Qiagen DNeasy Blood Extraction Kit was used to extract genomic DNA from the blood cell samples. Recombination connected TRBV5-4 to TRBJ2-3; TRBD1 is possibly the D segment (6 matching bases). The TCR comes from a man in his forties or fifties in good health and CMV-seropositive. The sample consisted of PBMCs. The CDR3 is CASSAQGNTQYF. The DNA reads as follows: TGTGCCAGCAGCGCACAGGGAAATACGCAGTATTTT.